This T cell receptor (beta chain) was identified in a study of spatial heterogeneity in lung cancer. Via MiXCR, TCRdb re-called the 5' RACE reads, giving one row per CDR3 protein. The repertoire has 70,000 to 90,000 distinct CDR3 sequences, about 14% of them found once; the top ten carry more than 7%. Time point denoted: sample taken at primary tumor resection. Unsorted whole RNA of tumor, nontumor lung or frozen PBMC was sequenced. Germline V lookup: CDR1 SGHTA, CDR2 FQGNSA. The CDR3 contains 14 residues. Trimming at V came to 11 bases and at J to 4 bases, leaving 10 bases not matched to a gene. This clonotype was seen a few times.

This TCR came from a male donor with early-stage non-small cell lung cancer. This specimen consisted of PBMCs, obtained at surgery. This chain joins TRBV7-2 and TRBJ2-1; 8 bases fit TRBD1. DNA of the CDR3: TGTGCCTCAACAACCGGGACAGGTTACAATGAGCAGTTCTTC. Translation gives CASTTGTGYNEQFF. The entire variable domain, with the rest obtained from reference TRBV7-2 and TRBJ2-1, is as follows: GAGVSQSPSNKVTEKGKDVELRCDPISGHTALYWYRQSLGQGLEFLIYFQGNSAPDKSGLPSDRFSAERTGGSVSTLTIQRTQQEDSAVYLCASTTGTGYNEQFFGPGTRLTVL.